This T cell receptor (beta chain) was sequenced in a study of response to subunit inactivated influenza vaccine. TCRdb redid the calling of the RT-PCR reads with MiXCR, one entry per CDR3 protein. The repertoire consists of hundreds of thousands of distinct CDR3 sequences, with less than 20% occurring once and the leading ten covering roughly a tenth. V lost 4 bases and J lost 7, with 18 bases in between. The CDR3 spans 16 residues. Germline CDR1 and CDR2: SGDLS and YYNGEE. This clonotype was picked up a small number of times. Its antigen is undetermined. Study results and caveats: Each seasonal influenza vaccination, the authors suggested, recruits few new T cells.

This chain connects TRBV9 to TRBJ1-6, with D possibly being TRBD1 (5 bases). The source was PBMCs from blood, collected more than 4 days after vaccination. This clonotype originated in a middle-aged man who received an inactivated influenza vaccine. CDR3 coding DNA: TGTGCCAGCAGCACCCGTAGTGGGGGGAACAATTCACCCCTCCACTTT. Its protein is CASSTRSGGNNSPLHF.